A selection of T cell receptor beta chains follows, all from one sample in a study of T cell responses to AZD1222 COVID-19 vaccine. Measured with immunoSEQ multiplex PCR; TCRdb has only the in-frame clones, and not every one. The table includes some 170,000 clones, 85% to 90% detected once. Source: peripheral blood, taken on day 0 of AZD1222 vaccination. The source of these receptors is an adult in good health. Both conserved end residues are part of each CDR3. D genes are given only for firm matches. Where a row states a size, it is once, few, many or the class of an expanded clone; other rows omit it.

TRBJ1-6,TRBD1,TRBV7-3,-,TGTGCCAGCAGCCGACAGGGGTATAATTCACCCCTCCACTTT,CASSRQGYNSPLHF
TRBJ1-2,-,TRBV5-4,-,TGTGCCAGCAGCTTGGCCGACGCTGCTAGGGGCTACACCTTC,CASSLADAARGYTF
TRBJ2-2,TRBD2,TRBV9,-,TGTGCCAGCAGCGTAGACGACGGGAGGATGGCCGGGGAGCTGTTTTTT,CASSVDDGRMAGELFF
TRBJ2-2,TRBD2,TRBV27,-,TGTGCCAGCAGAGGACTAGCGGGAGGCCGGGAGCTGTTTTTT,CASRGLAGGRELFF
TRBJ2-4,-,TRBV29-1,-,TGCAGCGTTGGAGACGTTAACATTCAGTACTTC,CSVGDVNIQYF
TRBJ1-1,TRBD1,TRBV7-9,-,TGTGCCAGCAGCAAAACCCGGGACAGCCCTTTCTTT,CASSKTRDSPFF
TRBJ2-3,-,TRBV30,-,TGTGCCTGGCTCTCTGCGGGAAGGACAGATACGCAGTATTTT,CAWLSAGRTDTQYF
TRBJ2-1,TRBD2,TRBV5-1,-,TGCGCCAGCGGACTAGCGGCCGTGGGAATCTACAATGAGCAGTTCTTC,CASGLAAVGIYNEQFF
TRBJ1-4,TRBD1,TRBV28,-,TGTGCCAGCAGTTTAACCGGACAGGGGAAATATGAAAAACTGTTTTTT,CASSLTGQGKYEKLFF
TRBJ2-5,TRBD1,TRBV29-1,-,TGCAGCGTTGGGACAGGGGTAGAGACCCAGTACTTC,CSVGTGVETQYF
TRBJ1-4,TRBD1,TRBV4-2,once,TGTGCCAGCAGCCGGGGGGGACAGGGGGCGGGTACTAATGAAAAACTGTTTTTT,CASSRGGQGAGTNEKLFF
TRBJ1-1,-,TRBV29-1,-,TGCAGCGTTGAAGGAGGGGGTCCTGAAGCTTTCTTT,CSVEGGGPEAFF
TRBJ1-5,-,TRBV13,-,TGTGCCAGCAGCCCGGGGGGGGGTAATCAGCCCCAGCATTTT,CASSPGGGNQPQHF
TRBJ1-1,-,TRBV28,-,TGTGCCAGCAGTTTATCCCCAACGGGGCGCGCTGAAGCTTTCTTT,CASSLSPTGRAEAFF
TRBJ1-6,-,TRBV6-5,-,TGTGCCAGCAGAGCCATGCAGGATTCACCCCTCCACTTT,CASRAMQDSPLHF
TRBJ2-1,TRBD1,TRBV18,-,TGTGCCAGCTCAGAACAGGGGGCCTTGTCCTACAATGAGCAGTTCTTC,CASSEQGALSYNEQFF
TRBJ2-7,-,TRBV19,once,TGTGCCAGTAGCTCCGGTAGAAGCTACGAGCAGTACTTC,CASSSGRSYEQYF
TRBJ1-4,TRBD1,TRBV28,-,TGTGCCAGCAGTTCGACAGGGGAGTATGAAAAACTGTTTTTT,CASSSTGEYEKLFF
TRBJ1-5,-,TRBV28,-,TGTGCCAGCAGGGGGACACAGGGTCAGCCCCAGCATTTT,CASRGTQGQPQHF
TRBJ2-1,-,TRBV7-3,-,TGTGCCAGCAGCTTAAGTTGGGGCAACAATGAGCAGTTCTTC,CASSLSWGNNEQFF
TRBJ2-7,TRBD1,TRBV7-2,-,TGTGCCAGCAGTCCGGACAGGGGCTACGAGCAGTACTTC,CASSPDRGYEQYF
TRBJ2-7,TRBD2,TRBV14,-,TGTGCCAGCAGCCGCGGACTAGTATCCGAGCAGTACTTC,CASSRGLVSEQYF
TRBJ2-5,TRBD2,TRBV7-6,-,TGTGCCAGCAGCTTAGCAGCGCGGGAGGGCCGGGAGACCCAGTACTTC,CASSLAAREGRETQYF
TRBJ1-2,-,TRBV5-1,-,TGCGCCAGCAGCCCTGGACAACCTCAGCAAGGCTACACCTTC,CASSPGQPQQGYTF
TRBJ2-7,TRBD2,TRBV18,-,TGTGCCAGCTCACCTTCCGGGACTAGCGGGACCTACGAGCAGTACTTC,CASSPSGTSGTYEQYF
TRBJ2-5,TRBD1,TRBV28,-,TGTGCCAGCAGTTCCCCGGGACAGGGTGTTGAGACCCAGTACTTC,CASSSPGQGVETQYF
TRBJ2-5,-,TRBV7-2,-,TGTGCCAGCAGCCAAGGACACGAAAAGGAGACCCAGTACTTC,CASSQGHEKETQYF
TRBJ1-4,-,TRBV4-2,once,TGTGCCAGCAGCCAAGATATGGGTTATAATGAAAAACTGTTTTTT,CASSQDMGYNEKLFF
TRBJ2-5,-,TRBV29-1,-,TGCAGCGCCAGTGCCCAGGGGCTTCAAGAGACCCAGTACTTC,CSASAQGLQETQYF
TRBJ2-6,-,TRBV4-3,-,TGCGCCAGCAGCCAGTGGGGGAGTGGCGGGGCCAACGTCCTGACTTTC,CASSQWGSGGANVLTF
TRBJ2-1,TRBD2,TRBV11-3,-,TGTGCCAGCAGCCCAGGGACTAGCGTCAATGAGCAGTTCTTC,CASSPGTSVNEQFF
TRBJ2-1,TRBD2,TRBV4-1,-,TGCGCCAGCAGTCCCGCCCGGGTTGCGGGAGCTAGTGAGCAGTTCTTC,CASSPARVAGASEQFF
TRBJ1-1,-,TRBV5-1,-,TGCGCCAGCAGCTTAGTAGGGGCTGGCACTGAAGCTTTCTTT,CASSLVGAGTEAFF
TRBJ2-7,-,TRBV30,-,TGTGCCTGGAGTGTAGAAGGGTACGAGCAGTACTTC,CAWSVEGYEQYF
TRBJ1-6,-,TRBV6-5,-,TGTGCCAGCAGTTACTCTACAAGGGAACGCAGTTCACCCCTCCACTTT,CASSYSTRERSSPLHF
TRBJ2-5,-,TRBV11-2,-,TGTGCCAGCAGCTTAGGAGGGGGGAGAGAGACCCAGTACTTC,CASSLGGGRETQYF
TRBJ1-1,-,TRBV18,-,TGTGCCAGCTCCCGGGACCGGCCCACTGAAGCTTTCTTT,CASSRDRPTEAFF
TRBJ2-1,-,TRBV24-1,once,TGTGCCACCAGTGGGCTCCATGAGCAGTTCTTC,CATSGLHEQFF
TRBJ2-2,TRBD1,TRBV29-1,-,TGCAGCGTTGAAGACCGACAGGGGGCTGCCGGGGAGCTGTTTTTT,CSVEDRQGAAGELFF
TRBJ1-5,-,TRBV12-5,-,TGTGCTAGTGGTTTGGTACGCGGAGGGGGAGGTCAGCCCCAGCATTTT,CASGLVRGGGGQPQHF
TRBJ2-7,-,TRBV13,-,TGTGCCAGCAGCCCCGGACTGACCTACGAGCAGTACTTC,CASSPGLTYEQYF
TRBJ1-2,TRBD1,TRBV6-1,-,TGTGCCAGCAGTGACATGGGGGTGCTGACAGGGGCCTCGTGGGGCTACACCTTC,CASSDMGVLTGASWGYTF